Shown below are 14 T cell receptor beta chains from a single sample sequenced in a study of Ad26.COV2.S vaccination and SARS-CoV-2 variants. Regarding treatment: around 19 received Ad26.COV2.S at low or high dose, single or two shots; about 5 received placebo; per-sample allocation not given. The investigators took samples on day 63 after the first vaccine or placebo injection. Using immunoSEQ multiplex PCR, the repertoire was profiled, and TCRdb retains in-frame clones only, with some absent. In the table there are about 480,000 clones, approximately 90% of which are singletons. The sample consisted of peripheral blood, taken in a trial of Ad26.COV2.S vaccine versus placebo. These receptors were collected from a person between 18 and 60 years old who received the Ad26.COV2.S COVID-19 vaccine or a placebo.

This clone was seen just once. The rearrangement links TRBV11-1 to TRBJ2-2, with D hard to call. This CDR3 is 13 amino acids long. The ends were cut back, 6 bases at V and 5 bases at J, with 10 bases in the middle. Germline lookup yields CDR1 SGHAT and CDR2 FQDESV (reference sequence). The CDR3 loop is CASSLRETGELFF. As DNA, the CDR3 is TGTGCCAGCAGTTTGAGAGAAACCGGGGAGCTGTTTTTT.

V and J are TRBV9 and TRBJ1-1; the match to TRBD1 covers 7 bases. The CDR3 is made up of 14 amino acids. The V gene's germline CDR1 is SGDLS and CDR2 YYNGEE. V was clipped by 4 bases and J by 2 bases; unmatched bases: 5. CDR3 sequence reads: CASSPGQLNTEAFF. CDR3 in DNA: TGTGCCAGCAGCCCGGGACAGCTTAACACTGAAGCTTTCTTT.

Only a few counts were recorded for this clone. The chain uses TRBV30 and TRBJ1-1, with 8 bases identical to TRBD1. V shed 4 bases, J shed 3 bases, and the junction held 4 bases outside the gene matches. The V gene's germline CDR1 is GTSNPN and CDR2 SVGIG (reference sequence). The CDR3 has 13 residues. CDR3 sequence reads: CAWNDRGDTEAFF. The CDR3 nucleotides read TGTGCCTGGAACGACAGGGGTGACACTGAAGCTTTCTTT.

This rearrangement joins TRBV18 to TRBJ1-2; weak D call: TRBD1 (5 bases). V was cut by 3 bases and J by 7 bases, with 9 bases left in between. Germline lookup yields CDR1 KGHSH and CDR2 LQKENI. This CDR3 contains 12 residues. The CDR3 coding sequence is TGTGCCAGCTCACCGACAGAGGGTGGCTACACCTTC. This sequence encodes CASSPTEGGYTF.

The rearrangement uses TRBV28 and TRBJ2-5; 7 bases agree with TRBD2. The CDR3 length is 15 residues. The junction had 15 bases not matched to a gene; V was cut back by 8 bases and J by 6 bases. Germline assignment: CDR1 MDHEN and CDR2 SYDVKM. The CDR3 bases are TGTGCCAGCGGGGCGGGAGCCTTGGGGGGGAAGACCCAGTACTTC. It is translated as CASGAGALGGKTQYF.

There are a few counts of this clone. This chain connects TRBV27 to TRBJ2-1; 9 bases are shared with TRBD2. The trim removed 4 bases at V and 0 bases at J, leaving 13 bases unmatched. The germline CDR1 and CDR2 sequences are MNHEY and SMNVEV (reference sequence). This CDR3 comprises 19 residues. DNA of the CDR3: TGTGCCAGCAGTTCCCTAGCGGGAATGCCCTACACCTCCTACAATGAGCAGTTCTTC. This gives the protein CASSSLAGMPYTSYNEQFF.

The gene calls are TRBV6-1 and TRBJ2-2; 7 nucleotides match TRBD1. The CDR3 is 17 amino acids. J was trimmed by 0 bases and V by 2 bases; bases with no gene match: 6. The germline gives CDR1 MNHNS, CDR2 SASEGT. Here the CDR3 DNA reads TGTGCCAGCAGTGAATTGGTAACAGGGGCGAACACCGGGGAGCTGTTTTTT. This sequence encodes CASSELVTGANTGELFF.

The rearrangement uses TRBV7-2 and TRBJ2-1; a weak D match, TRBD2 (6 bases). The CDR3 covers 17 residues. V was trimmed by 5 bases and J by 5 bases, leaving 22 bases between them. CDR1 and CDR2 from the germline V gene are SGHTA and FQGNSA. DNA for the CDR3: TGTGCCAGCAGCCCCATTACCGGGAGACGAATTCACAATGAGCAGTTCTTC. Its translation: CASSPITGRRIHNEQFF. Supplemented by reference TRBV7-2 and TRBJ2-1, the full variable domain reads GAGVSQSPSNKVTEKGKDVELRCDPISGHTALYWYRQSLGQGLEFLIYFQGNSAPDKSGLPSDRFSAERTGGSVSTLTIQRTQQEDSAVYLCASSPITGRRIHNEQFFGPGTRLTVL.

The chain combines TRBV2 with TRBJ1-5; D gene uncertain. The CDR3 length is 12 residues. The V end was cut by 7 bases, the J end by 4 bases, with 8 bases between. Per germline, CDR1 SNHLY and CDR2 FYNNEI. CDR3 sequence: CASTPGNQPQHF. The CDR3 nucleotides are TGTGCCAGCACCCCGGGAAATCAGCCCCAGCATTTT.

J is TRBJ2-1 and V is TRBV11-3; a possible D gene is TRBD2 (6 bases). This CDR3 region has 19 residues. V lost 5 bases and J 7 bases, leaving 30 bases between the germline ends. CDR1 and CDR2 from the germline V gene are SGHNT and YENEEA. CDR3 sequence reads: CASSRGPFPSGGVTNEQFF. The DNA for the CDR3 is TGTGCCAGCAGCCGAGGGCCATTTCCGAGCGGCGGGGTTACAAATGAGCAGTTCTTC.

The table lists this clone with a few counts. Additional DNA sequences in this sample encode the identical CDR3. The chain uses TRBV7-9 and TRBJ2-7, with 8 bases matching TRBD2. In germline, CDR1 is SEHNR, CDR2 FQNEAQ (reference sequence). Trimming took 5 bases from V and 1 from J; bases not matched to a gene: 4. This CDR3 is 14 amino acids long. Written as DNA, the CDR3 is TGTGCCAGCAGCCAGCGGGAGTTGTCCTACGAGCAGTACTTC. It translates to CASSQRELSYEQYF.

The chain has TRBV4-2 and TRBJ2-2, with D possibly matching TRBD2 (5 bases). Germline V gene sequence: CDR1 LGHNA, CDR2 YNFKEQ. Trimming shortened V by 4 bases and J by 0 bases, and 12 bases separated the two germline ends. There are 16 residues in the CDR3. The CDR3 DNA reads TGTGCCAGCAGCCCCGGACTGGTGACGAACACCGGGGAGCTGTTTTTT. Its protein is CASSPGLVTNTGELFF.

The chain joins TRBV29-1 to TRBJ1-1; D not resolved. Trimming removed 6 bases at V and 8 bases at J, with 10 bases between. The CDR3 consists of 10 residues. Germline CDR1 SQVTM, CDR2 ANQGSEA. The CDR3 coding sequence is TGCAGCGTCCTGGGCCCAGAAGCTTTCTTT. Protein product: CSVLGPEAFF.

Remarks on this clone: The germline gene is not matched at one end of the junction; a read error may be the cause. The V call is TRBV18, the J call TRBJ2-3; 13 bases agree with TRBD2. CDR3 length: 16 residues. Germline CDR1 reads KGHSH; CDR2 reads LQKENI. The CDR3 DNA is TGTGCCAGCTCTCCACTAGCGGGAGGGTTAACAGATACGCAGTATTTT. The encoded protein is CASSPLAGGLTDTQYF.